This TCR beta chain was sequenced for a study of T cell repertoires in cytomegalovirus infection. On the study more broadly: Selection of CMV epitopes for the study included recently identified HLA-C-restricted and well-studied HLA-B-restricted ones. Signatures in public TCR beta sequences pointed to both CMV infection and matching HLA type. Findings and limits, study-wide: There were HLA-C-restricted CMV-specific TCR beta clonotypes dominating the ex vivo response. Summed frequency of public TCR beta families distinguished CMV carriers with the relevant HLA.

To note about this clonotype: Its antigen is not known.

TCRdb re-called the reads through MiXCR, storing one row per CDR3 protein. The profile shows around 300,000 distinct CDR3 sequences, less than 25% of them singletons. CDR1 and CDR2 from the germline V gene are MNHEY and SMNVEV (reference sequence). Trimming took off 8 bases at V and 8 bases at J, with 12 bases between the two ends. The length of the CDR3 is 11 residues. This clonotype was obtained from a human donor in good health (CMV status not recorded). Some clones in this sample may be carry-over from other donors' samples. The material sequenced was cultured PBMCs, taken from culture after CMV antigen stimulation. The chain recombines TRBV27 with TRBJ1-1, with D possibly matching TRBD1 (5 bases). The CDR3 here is CASRRGAEAFF. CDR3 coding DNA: TGTGCCAGCCGAAGAGGGGCGGAAGCTTTCTTT.